This T cell receptor beta chain was retrieved from a study of cytomegalovirus exposure and HLA in healthy donors. PCR involved 60 Vbeta and 13 Jbeta primers. TCRdb keeps only in-frame clones here, not all; method: immunoSEQ multiplex PCR. The sample has 150,000 to 200,000 clones, approximately 78% seen once. As concerns this clone: What it binds is not known.

Study-level points and caveats: In vitro confirmation showed a few CMV-associated chains to be CMV antigen specific.

The receptor comes from a woman aged 50 to 60 in good health and CMV-seropositive. Sequencing used PBMCs.

Here the CDR3 DNA reads TGTGCCATCAGTGGACGGGGGGGGTATATGGCCTCCTACGAGCAGTACTTC. Translation: CAISGRGGYMASYEQYF. The gene calls are TRBV10-3 and TRBJ2-7; TRBD2 matches at 8 bases. In germline, CDR1 is ENHRY, CDR2 SYGVKD. The CDR3 totals 17 residues. V shed 4 bases and J 0 bases; nucleotides not matched to a gene: 11.